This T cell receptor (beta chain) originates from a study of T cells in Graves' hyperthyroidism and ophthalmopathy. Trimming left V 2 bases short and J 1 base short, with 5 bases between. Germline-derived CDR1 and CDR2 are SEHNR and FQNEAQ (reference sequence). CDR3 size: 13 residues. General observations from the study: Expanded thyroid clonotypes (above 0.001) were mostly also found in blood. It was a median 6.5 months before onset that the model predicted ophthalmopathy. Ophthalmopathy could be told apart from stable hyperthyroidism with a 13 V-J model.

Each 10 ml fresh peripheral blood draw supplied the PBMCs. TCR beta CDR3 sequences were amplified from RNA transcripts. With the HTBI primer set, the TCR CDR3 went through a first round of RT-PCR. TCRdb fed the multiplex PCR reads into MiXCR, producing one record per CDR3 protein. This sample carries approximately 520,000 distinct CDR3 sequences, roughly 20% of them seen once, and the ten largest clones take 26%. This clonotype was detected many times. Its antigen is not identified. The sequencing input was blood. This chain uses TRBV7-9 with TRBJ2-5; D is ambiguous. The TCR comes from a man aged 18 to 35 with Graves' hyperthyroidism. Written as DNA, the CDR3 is TGTGCCAGCAGCTTATCGGTCCAAGAGACCCAGTACTTC. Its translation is CASSLSVQETQYF.